The 22 T cell receptor beta chains below all came from one sample that was sequenced in a study of cytotoxic CD8 clonotypes in ibrutinib-treated CLL. The table came from immunoSEQ multiplex PCR; TCRdb's copy has only in-frame clones and leaves some out. The table shows some 200,000 clones, with about four fifths occurring only once. Sequencing was performed on PBMCs, taken after 12 months of ibrutinib treatment. The receptors derive from a human donor with chronic lymphocytic leukemia.

The chain has TRBV18 and TRBJ1-2; weak D call: TRBD1 (5 bases). V was cut by 0 bases and J by 4 bases, with 9 bases left in between. CDR3 size: 14 residues. CDR1 and CDR2 from the germline V gene are KGHSH and LQKENI. The CDR3 region is CASSPPGRAYGYTF. The DNA of the CDR3 is TGTGCCAGCTCACCACCGGGCAGGGCCTATGGCTACACCTTC.

The chain joins TRBV6-1 to TRBJ2-1; TRBD2 agrees at 10 bases. Germline trimming cut 7 bases from V and 3 bases from J; bases unmatched to any gene: 6. Germline CDR1 is MNHNS and CDR2 is SASEGT. This CDR3 has 15 amino acids. CDR3 coding DNA: TGTGCCAGCATCCCTAGCGGGAGTCTCTACAATGAGCAGTTCTTC. Translated, it gives CASIPSGSLYNEQFF.

The rearrangement joins TRBV13 to TRBJ2-5; tentative D call: TRBD2 (5 bases). V dropped 3 bases and J dropped 5 bases, with 7 bases sitting between them. Germline V gives CDR1 PRHDT, CDR2 FYEKMQ (reference sequence). CDR3 size: 12 residues. The CDR3 sequence is CASSFAGETQYF. CDR3 in DNA: TGTGCCAGCAGCTTCGCGGGCGAGACCCAGTACTTC. Full variable domain (rest looked up from reference TRBV13 and TRBJ2-5): AAGVIQSPRHLIKEKRETATLKCYPIPRHDTVYWYQQGPGQDPQFLISFYEKMQSDKGSIPDRFSAQQFSDYHSELNMSSLELGDSALYFCASSFAGETQYFGPGTRLLVL.

The rearrangement joins TRBV5-1 to TRBJ2-3; D remains ambiguous. This CDR3 region has 15 residues. Germline V gene sequence: CDR1 SGHRS, CDR2 YFSETQ. Between the trimmed V and J ends, which lost 0 bases and 2 bases, there was a span of 10 bases. The CDR3 protein is CASSLDSPPTDTQYF. The CDR3, as DNA: TGCGCCAGCAGCTTGGATAGTCCTCCCACAGATACGCAGTATTTT.

The rearrangement joins TRBV18 to TRBJ2-1, with 12 positions matching TRBD2. This CDR3 comprises 15 residues. V dropped 5 bases and J dropped 6; count of bases not matched to a gene: 5. Germline CDR1 and CDR2: KGHSH and LQKENI. In nucleotides, the CDR3 is TGTGCCAGCTCATTGGGACTAGCGGGTTTCAATGAGCAGTTCTTC. Translated: CASSLGLAGFNEQFF.

V gene TRBV6-5 combines with J gene TRBJ1-2; D gene uncertain. CDR3 length equals 14 residues. Looked up from germline, CDR1 is MNHEY and CDR2 is SVGAGI. V lost 5 bases and J 4 bases, leaving 14 bases between the germline ends. The CDR3 here is CASSEHPNPYGYTF. Here the CDR3 DNA reads TGTGCCAGCAGTGAACACCCCAACCCCTATGGCTACACCTTC.

This chain links TRBV7-6 with TRBJ2-2; perhaps TRBD2 as D (7 bases). This CDR3 is built from 16 residues. Germline loops: CDR1 SGHVS, CDR2 FNYEAQ. Trimming cost V 5 bases and J 4 bases, with 17 bases left between them. The DNA of the CDR3 is TGTGCCAGCAGCGAAGACGGGGGGCCTGTCACCGGGGAGCTGTTTTTT. Protein product: CASSEDGGPVTGELFF.

The J gene is TRBJ1-1, the V gene TRBV11-2; no definite D call. Germline CDR1 and CDR2: SGHAT and FQNNGV. The V gene lost 0 bases and the J gene lost 3 bases, with 11 bases spanning the gap. The CDR3 is 15 amino acids. CDR3 residues: CASSLEGPHYTEAFF. CDR3 DNA: TGTGCCAGCAGCTTAGAGGGTCCACATTACACTGAAGCTTTCTTT.

The chain couples TRBV30 to TRBJ2-3, with D possibly TRBD2 on 6 matching bases. The CDR3 loop spans 12 amino acids. Looked up from germline, CDR1 is GTSNPN and CDR2 is SVGIG (reference sequence). Trimming shortened V by 2 bases and J by 7 bases, and 10 bases separated the two germline ends. The CDR3 loop is CAWSPGGHTQYF. CDR3 DNA sequence: TGTGCCTGGAGTCCCGGGGGTCATACGCAGTATTTT.

The V and J genes are TRBV7-9 and TRBJ2-5; D gene ambiguous. CDR1 is SEHNR, CDR2 FQNEAQ, per germline (reference sequence). This CDR3 has 12 residues. V was clipped by 6 bases and J by 2 bases, with 7 bases between them. CDR3 protein: CASRLQQETQYF. The CDR3 region has the DNA TGTGCCAGCAGACTTCAACAAGAGACCCAGTACTTC. Full variable domain (rest looked up from reference TRBV7-9 and TRBJ2-5): DTGVSQNPRHKITKRGQNVTFRCDPISEHNRLYWYRQTLGQGPEFLTYFQNEAQLEKSRLLSDRFSAERPKGSFSTLEIQRTEQGDSAMYLCASRLQQETQYFGPGTRLLVL.

The chain has TRBV27 and TRBJ2-1, with 9 bases lining up with TRBD2. This CDR3 spans 16 amino acids. The junction had 12 bases not matched to a gene; V was cut back by 2 bases and J by 10 bases. CDR1 MNHEY and CDR2 SMNVEV come from the germline V gene (reference sequence). In DNA form, the CDR3 reads TGTGCCAGCAGTTTAATTTTGGCGGGAGGGCTGGGAGAGCAGTTCTTC. Its protein product is CASSLILAGGLGEQFF.

The chain recombines TRBV5-8 with TRBJ2-3; D ambiguous. The CDR3 consists of 18 residues. In germline, CDR1 is SGHTS, CDR2 YDEGEE. The V and J ends lost 7 bases and 0 bases respectively, with 24 bases between them. The CDR3 bases are TGTGCCAGCCCATCCCTCCTACGGGCACGTTCTAGCACAGATACGCAGTATTTT. It yields the protein CASPSLLRARSSTDTQYF. The full variable domain, with the rest looked up from reference TRBV5-8 and TRBJ2-3, is EAGVTQSPTHLIKTRGQQATLRCSPISGHTSVYWYQQALGLGLQFLLWYDEGEERNRGNFPPRFSGRQFPNYSSELNVNALELEDSALYLCASPSLLRARSSTDTQYFGPGTRLTVL.

The chain is built from TRBV21-1 and TRBJ2-7. TRBV21-1 is designated a pseudogene. The CDR3 length is 17 residues. The CDR3 DNA sequence: TGTGCCACCAACCAGGAGTTTCGGGGCCCCATCTCCTACGAGCAGTACTTC. Translated: CATNQEFRGPISYEQYF.

The chain joins TRBV28 to TRBJ2-2, with D unclear. The germline V gene encodes CDR1 MDHEN and CDR2 SYDVKM. Between the trimmed V and J ends, which lost 2 bases and 14 bases, there was a span of 12 bases. The CDR3 has 12 amino acids. The CDR3 DNA follows: TGTGCCAGCAGTTTACAAGTTGACGTCCTGTTTTTT. It encodes CASSLQVDVLFF.

The chain links TRBV7-2 to TRBJ1-5; no firm D call. The CDR3 extends over 12 amino acids. Germline V gives CDR1 SGHTA, CDR2 FQGNSA. V dropped 2 bases and J dropped 7 bases, with 6 bases sitting between them. The CDR3 DNA follows: TGTGCCAGCAGCTTAAACGGACAGCCCCAGCATTTT. Its protein is CASSLNGQPQHF.

The chain uses TRBV6-5 and TRBJ2-5; no clear D gene. The V and J ends lost 2 bases and 1 base respectively, with 11 bases between them. The V gene's germline CDR1 is MNHEY and CDR2 SVGAGI. The CDR3 totals 15 residues. As DNA, the CDR3 is TGTGCCAGCAGTTACGGGCAGCAAAGCCAAGAGACCCAGTACTTC. Its translation is CASSYGQQSQETQYF.

This sequence joins TRBV5-4 and TRBJ2-3, with TRBD2 matching over 10 bases. From germline, CDR1 is SGHNT and CDR2 YYREEE (reference sequence). CDR3 length: 18 amino acids. V lost 4 bases to trimming and J lost 0 bases; unmatched junction nucleotides: 11. In nucleotides, the CDR3 is TGTGCCAGCAGCACCGGACTAGCGGCAGCTCCTAGCACAGATACGCAGTATTTT. It is translated as CASSTGLAAAPSTDTQYF.

J is TRBJ1-2 and V is TRBV7-2; tentatively, D is TRBD1 (5 bases). V gave up 3 bases and J gave up 5 bases, with 7 bases separating them. CDR3 length: 12 amino acids. Germline V gives CDR1 SGHTA, CDR2 FQGNSA. The CDR3 bases are TGTGCCAGCAGCTTGGGGCCGTATGGCTACACCTTC. Protein sequence: CASSLGPYGYTF. Supplemented by reference TRBV7-2 and TRBJ1-2, the full variable domain reads GAGVSQSPSNKVTEKGKDVELRCDPISGHTALYWYRQSLGQGLEFLIYFQGNSAPDKSGLPSDRFSAERTGGSVSTLTIQRTQQEDSAVYLCASSLGPYGYTFGSGTRLTVV.

In this sample, this clone is large. The gene calls are TRBV19 and TRBJ2-1, with 12 bases aligning to TRBD2. The CDR3 consists of 15 residues. V was clipped by 6 bases and J by 0 bases; unmatched bases: 0. Germline CDR1 reads LNHDA; CDR2 reads SQIVND (reference sequence). The CDR3 loop is CASRTSGSSYNEQFF. The CDR3 DNA reads TGTGCCAGTAGGACTAGCGGGAGCTCCTACAATGAGCAGTTCTTC.

This clone was counted between two and nine times. The chain recombines TRBV27 with TRBJ2-5, with a possible D match to TRBD2 (7 bases). This CDR3 contains 13 residues. The V gene's germline CDR1 is MNHEY and CDR2 SMNVEV (reference sequence). V shed 5 bases and J shed 4 bases, with 11 bases lying between them. This CDR3 is CASSKGGGETQYF. In DNA form, the CDR3 reads TGTGCCAGCAGTAAAGGGGGGGGAGAGACCCAGTACTTC.

The chain combines TRBV19 with TRBJ2-7, with a weak D call TRBD1 (8 bases). The germline V gene encodes CDR1 LNHDA and CDR2 SQIVND (reference sequence). Trimming removed 5 bases at V and 10 bases at J, with 21 bases between. This CDR3 comprises 14 residues. The CDR3, as DNA: TGTGCCAGTAGTCAAGCATCTACAGGGGGGGAACAGTACTTC. Protein product: CASSQASTGGEQYF.

The chain combines TRBV5-5 with TRBJ2-7; maybe TRBD1 (5 bases). The V gene lost 0 bases and the J gene lost 4 bases, with 11 bases spanning the gap. This CDR3 contains 14 residues. In germline, CDR1 is SGHKS, CDR2 YYEKEE (reference sequence). The CDR3 DNA is TGTGCCAGCAGCTTGGCCCAGGGATCTTACGAGCAGTACTTC. It yields the protein CASSLAQGSYEQYF.